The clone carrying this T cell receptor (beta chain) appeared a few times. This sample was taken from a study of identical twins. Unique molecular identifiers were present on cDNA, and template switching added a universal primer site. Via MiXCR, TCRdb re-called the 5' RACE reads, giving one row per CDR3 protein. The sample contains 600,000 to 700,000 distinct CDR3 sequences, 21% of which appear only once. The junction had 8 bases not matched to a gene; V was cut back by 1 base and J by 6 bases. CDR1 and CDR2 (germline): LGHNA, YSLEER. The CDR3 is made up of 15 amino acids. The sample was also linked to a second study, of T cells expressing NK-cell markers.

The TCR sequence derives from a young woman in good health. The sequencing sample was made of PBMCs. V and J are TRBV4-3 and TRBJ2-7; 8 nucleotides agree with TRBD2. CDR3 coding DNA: TGCGCCAGCAGCCAAGCCGCCGGGACTAGTGTCGAGCAGTACTTC. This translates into CASSQAAGTSVEQYF.